This record concerns one TCR beta chain sequence. Its specificity is not known. The germline gives CDR1 SEHNR, CDR2 FQNEAQ (reference sequence). Losses at the gene ends were 4 bases for V and 4 bases for J; bases not matched to a gene: 5. CDR3 size: 15 residues. RNA was extracted with the RNeasy kit, and a quantity of about 0.45 to 1 ug was reverse transcribed using random hexamers. MiXCR, run by TCRdb on the immunoSEQ multiplex PCR reads, gives a single entry per CDR3 protein. The data contain roughly 80,000 distinct CDR3 sequences, 94% of them singletons. This entry is derived from a study of CD8 T cells in Susac syndrome. Study-level points and caveats: Clonal expansion of Susac CD8+ cells peaked in TEMRA cells, and it also peaked in active patients. Susac-specific public clones were found in total CD8+ and CD8+ TEMRA repertoires, numbering under 20 and five, respectively.

Sequencing of TCR beta was undertaken in CD8+ and CD4+ T cells derived from blood. TEMRA cells were FACS-enriched, with CD8+ and CD4+ T cells isolated negatively. The rearrangement links TRBV7-9 to TRBJ2-2, with 8 positions matching TRBD1. The clonotype was recovered from a human donor with Susac syndrome. Sequencing was done on a sample of CD8+ T cells from PBMCs. In DNA, the CDR3 is TGTGCCAGCAGCTCTGGACAGGGAGCCACCGGGGAGCTGTTTTTT. Translation: CASSSGQGATGELFF.